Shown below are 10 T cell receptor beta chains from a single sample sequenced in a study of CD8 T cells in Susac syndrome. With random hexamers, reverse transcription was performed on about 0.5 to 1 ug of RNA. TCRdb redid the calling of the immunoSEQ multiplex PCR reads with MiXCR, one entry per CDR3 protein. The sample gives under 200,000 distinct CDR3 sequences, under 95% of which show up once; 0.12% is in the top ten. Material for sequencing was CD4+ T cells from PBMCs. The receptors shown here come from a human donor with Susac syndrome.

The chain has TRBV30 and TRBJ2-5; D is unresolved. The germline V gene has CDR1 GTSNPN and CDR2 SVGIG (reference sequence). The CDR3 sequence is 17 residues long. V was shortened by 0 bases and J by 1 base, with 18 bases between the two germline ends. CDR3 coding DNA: TGTGCCTGGAGTGTAGGGTGGGGAAACCAGCTCCAAGAGACCCAGTACTTC. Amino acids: CAWSVGWGNQLQETQYF.

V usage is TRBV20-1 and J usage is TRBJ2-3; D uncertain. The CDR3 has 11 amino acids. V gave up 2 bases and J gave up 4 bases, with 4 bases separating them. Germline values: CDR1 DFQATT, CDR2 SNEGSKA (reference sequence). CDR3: CSARLSDTQYF. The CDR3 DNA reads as TGCAGTGCTAGACTTTCAGATACGCAGTATTTT.

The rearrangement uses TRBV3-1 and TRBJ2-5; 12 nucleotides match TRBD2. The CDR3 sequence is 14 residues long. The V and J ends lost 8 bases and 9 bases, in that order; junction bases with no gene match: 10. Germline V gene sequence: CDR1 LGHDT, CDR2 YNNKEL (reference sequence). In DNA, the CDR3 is TGTGCCAGCGAACGGACTAGCGGGGTGAGGGCCCAGTACTTC. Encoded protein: CASERTSGVRAQYF.

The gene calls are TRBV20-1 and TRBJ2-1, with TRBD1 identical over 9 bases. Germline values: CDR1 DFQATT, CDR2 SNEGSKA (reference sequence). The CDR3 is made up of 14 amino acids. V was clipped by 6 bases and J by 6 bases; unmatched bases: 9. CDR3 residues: CSAYGTGQINEQFF. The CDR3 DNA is TGCAGTGCCTACGGGACAGGGCAGATCAATGAGCAGTTCTTC.

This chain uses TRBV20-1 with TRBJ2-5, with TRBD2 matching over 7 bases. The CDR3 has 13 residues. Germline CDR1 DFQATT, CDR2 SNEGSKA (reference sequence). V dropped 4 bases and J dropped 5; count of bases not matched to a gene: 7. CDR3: CSANGGSGETQYF. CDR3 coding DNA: TGCAGTGCTAACGGGGGGTCAGGGGAGACCCAGTACTTC.

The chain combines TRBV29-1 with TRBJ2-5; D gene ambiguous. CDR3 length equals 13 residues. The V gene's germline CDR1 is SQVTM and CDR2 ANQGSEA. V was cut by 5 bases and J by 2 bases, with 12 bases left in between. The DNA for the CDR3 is TGCAGCGTTTCCGGCCCTACGCAAGAGACCCAGTACTTC. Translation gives CSVSGPTQETQYF.

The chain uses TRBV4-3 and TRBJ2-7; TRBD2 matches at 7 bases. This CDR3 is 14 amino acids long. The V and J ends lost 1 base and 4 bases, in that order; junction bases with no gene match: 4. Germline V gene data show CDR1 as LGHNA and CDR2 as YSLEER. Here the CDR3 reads CASSQGREGYEQYF. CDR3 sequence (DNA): TGCGCCAGCAGCCAAGGCAGGGAGGGATACGAGCAGTACTTC.

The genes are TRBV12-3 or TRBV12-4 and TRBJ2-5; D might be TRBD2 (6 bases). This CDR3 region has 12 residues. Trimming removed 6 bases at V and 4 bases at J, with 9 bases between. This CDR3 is CASSRGTETQYF. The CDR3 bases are TGTGCCAGCAGCCGGGGGACAGAGACCCAGTACTTC.

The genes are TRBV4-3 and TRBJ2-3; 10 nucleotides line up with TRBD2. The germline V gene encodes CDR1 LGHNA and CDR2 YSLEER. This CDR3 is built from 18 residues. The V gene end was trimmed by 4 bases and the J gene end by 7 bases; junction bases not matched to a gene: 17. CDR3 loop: CASSPRSSGGTSKNTQYF. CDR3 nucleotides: TGCGCCAGCAGCCCTCGGAGTAGCGGGGGGACCAGCAAGAATACGCAGTATTTT.

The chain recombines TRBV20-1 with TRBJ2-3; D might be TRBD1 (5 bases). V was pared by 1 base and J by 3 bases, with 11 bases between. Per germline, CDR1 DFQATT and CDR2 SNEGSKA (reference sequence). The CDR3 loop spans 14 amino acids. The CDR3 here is CSARGRGRTDTQYF. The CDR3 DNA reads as TGCAGTGCTAGAGGAAGGGGTAGGACAGATACGCAGTATTTT.